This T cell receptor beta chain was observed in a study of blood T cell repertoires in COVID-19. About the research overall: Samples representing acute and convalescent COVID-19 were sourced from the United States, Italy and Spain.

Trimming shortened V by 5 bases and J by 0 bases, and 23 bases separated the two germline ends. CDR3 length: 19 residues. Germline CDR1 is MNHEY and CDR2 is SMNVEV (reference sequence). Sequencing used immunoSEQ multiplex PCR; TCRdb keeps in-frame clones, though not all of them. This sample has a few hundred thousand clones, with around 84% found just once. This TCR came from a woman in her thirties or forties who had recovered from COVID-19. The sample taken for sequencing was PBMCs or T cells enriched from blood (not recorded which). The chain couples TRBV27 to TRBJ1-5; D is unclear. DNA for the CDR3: TGTGCCAGCAGTCCATCTACCGACTGGGAGGTGTTTAGCAATCAGCCCCAGCATTTT. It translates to CASSPSTDWEVFSNQPQHF.